This T cell receptor beta chain was sequenced for a study of T cell responses to AZD1222 COVID-19 vaccine. Study results and caveats: Unmutated variant regions are reportedly the target of nearly half of TCRs that are spike-specific.

Germline CDR1 reads LNHDA; CDR2 reads SQIVND (reference sequence). CDR3 length: 14 residues. Assay used: immunoSEQ multiplex PCR; TCRdb lists only in-frame clones, some missing. Seen here are 180,000 or so clones, 85% to 95% observed once, and the top ten hold more than 0.8%. Details on this clone: Its antigen is as yet unknown. A junction boundary mismatches the germline segment, possibly from a read error.

The source of this sequence is an adult who received the AZD1222 COVID-19 vaccine. The source was peripheral blood, collected 28 days after the second AZD1222 dose. The V gene is TRBV19, the J gene TRBJ1-1; D may be TRBD1 (6 bases). Here the CDR3 reads CASRLTGGGIDPTF. For the CDR3, the DNA is TGTGCCAGTAGGTTGACAGGCGGGGGTATAGACCCTACATTT.